Below, one T cell receptor (beta chain) is given with its context. In its sample, this clonotype was seen a few times. Its antigen remains unidentified. Base qualities are not recorded, but no much larger clone differs from it by a single base. The iRepertoire nested amplicon-rescue multiplex PCR (arm-PCR) platform was used to amplify TCR alpha and beta CDR3 regions from RNA. One-step reverse transcription and amplification used roughly 100-450 ng of tissue mRNA or PBMC total RNA as input. Following bead purification, Illumina adapters were added by a secondary multiplex PCR, and libraries between 200 and 400 bp were gel-purified. Libraries carried internal 6-nucleotide barcodes used for demultiplexing. Sequencing of libraries was performed on an Illumina MiSeq with 2x220 or 2x250 nucleotide paired-end reads. As for the original processing: Paired reads were merged using FLASH 1.2.11 and aligned with BWA-MEM to the GRCh37 human genome, and TRA and TRB reads were then extracted. For V and J assignment, an IMGT-derived reference of cassette sequences and CDR3 motifs that included pseudogenes was used. Three-frame translation of reads was performed, and productive CDR3s were defined as those with a C...FGXG motif and no stop codons. Clonotypes were defined as unique combinations of V-J cassette pair and CDR3 amino acid sequence. Filtering of reads was based on Hamming distance, with the threshold set by the sequence error rate of each sample in mapped regions. Clones were called with MiXCR by TCRdb after fastp trimmed the public reads at Q25, and only in-frame beta chains were retained. Each entry merges the rows of one CDR3 protein and shows their most common DNA and genes. What appears here as the V and J calls and clone size reflects TCRdb's work, not the paper's. The sample profile shows 400,000 or so distinct CDR3 sequences; about two fifths of them were found once. The ten largest clones represent around 11% of the sample.

These data are taken from a study of glioma-infiltrating T cells (dated by TCRdb to 2016 to 2017). General notes on the study: The low-grade gliomas were WHO grade II oligodendrogliomas or astrocytomas, while the glioblastomas were WHO grade IV tumors sampled at initial diagnosis rather than at recurrent diagnosis. Glioma patients received dexamethasone for six or fewer days before surgery. For blood libraries, the target was roughly 4- to 11-fold sequencing coverage of approximately 1 million peripheral T cells. Sequencing of TCR alpha- and beta-chain repertoires was performed on glioma tissue, on non-neoplastic brain tissue, and on matched peripheral blood mononuclear cells. To measure divergence between tissue and blood T-cell populations, each tissue-infiltrating repertoire was compared with the peripheral blood repertoire of the same patient. The paired cohort was made up of three low-grade glioma patients, about 8 primary glioblastoma patients and three non-glioma patients who contributed non-neoplastic brain tissue. What the work shows at the level of the full study, not this receptor alone: Patients with low tissue-blood divergence were marked by a signature set of shared blood CDR3 motifs, and that set was depleted in highly divergent patients. Small numbers underpinned the group comparisons: 7 to 9 glioblastoma patients, three low-grade glioma patients and three non-neoplastic patients. Tissue and blood shared very few CDR3 sequences, a result attributed to high CDR3 diversity and limited sampling. VJ-independent divergence between tissue and blood was lower than expected in non-neoplastic patients but higher than expected in all gliomas, particularly low-grade gliomas.

Surgical brain or tumor specimens were cryofrozen in liquid nitrogen immediately after resection, and peripheral blood cells were collected concurrently. Based on the germline V gene, the CDR1 and CDR2 sequences are MNHNS and SASEGT. Relative to germline, V is missing 6 bases and J is missing 2 bases, with 9 bases of the junction outside any gene match. The CDR3, from cysteine to phenylalanine, totals 16 residues. Only the CDR3 part of the read is kept: 48 bases, read in frame from the first base. The sequence was collected from a human donor with low-grade glioma or glioblastoma, undergoing nonglioma brain surgery, or in good health (not recorded which). Sample: glioma tissue, nonneoplastic brain tissue, or PBMCs (not recorded which). The sequence links TRBV6-1 to TRBJ2-7; the junction holds 11 bases that match TRBD2. The CDR3 in this case is CASSPSTSGSPYEQYF. The sequenced DNA is TGTGCCAGCAGCCCCAGTACTAGCGGGAGCCCCTACGAGCAGTACTTC.